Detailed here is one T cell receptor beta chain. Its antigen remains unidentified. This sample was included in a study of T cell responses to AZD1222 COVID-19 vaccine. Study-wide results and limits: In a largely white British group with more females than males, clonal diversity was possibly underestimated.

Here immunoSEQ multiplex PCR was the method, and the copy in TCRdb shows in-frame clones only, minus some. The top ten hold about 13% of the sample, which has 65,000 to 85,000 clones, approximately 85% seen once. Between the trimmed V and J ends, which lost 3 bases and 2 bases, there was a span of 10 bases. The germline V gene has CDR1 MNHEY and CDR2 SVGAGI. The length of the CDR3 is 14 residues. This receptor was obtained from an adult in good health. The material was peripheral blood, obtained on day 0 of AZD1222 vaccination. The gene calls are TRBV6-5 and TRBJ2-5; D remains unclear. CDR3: CASSYSGPQETQYF. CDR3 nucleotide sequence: TGTGCCAGCAGTTATTCCGGGCCGCAAGAGACCCAGTACTTC.